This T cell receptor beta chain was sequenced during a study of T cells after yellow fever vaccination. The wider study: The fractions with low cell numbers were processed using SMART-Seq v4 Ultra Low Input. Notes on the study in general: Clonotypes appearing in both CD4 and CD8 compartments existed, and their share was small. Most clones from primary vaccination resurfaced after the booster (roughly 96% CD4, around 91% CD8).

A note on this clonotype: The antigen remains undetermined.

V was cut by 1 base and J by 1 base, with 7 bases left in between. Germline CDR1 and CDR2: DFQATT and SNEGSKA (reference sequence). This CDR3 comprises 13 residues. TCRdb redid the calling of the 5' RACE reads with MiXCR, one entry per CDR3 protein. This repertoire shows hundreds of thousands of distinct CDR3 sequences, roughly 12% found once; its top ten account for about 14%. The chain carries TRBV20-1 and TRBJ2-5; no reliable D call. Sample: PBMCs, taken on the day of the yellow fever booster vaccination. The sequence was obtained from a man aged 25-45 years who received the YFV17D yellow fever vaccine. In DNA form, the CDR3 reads TGCAGTGCTAGAGTGGATGCCCAAGAGACCCAGTACTTC. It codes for CSARVDAQETQYF.